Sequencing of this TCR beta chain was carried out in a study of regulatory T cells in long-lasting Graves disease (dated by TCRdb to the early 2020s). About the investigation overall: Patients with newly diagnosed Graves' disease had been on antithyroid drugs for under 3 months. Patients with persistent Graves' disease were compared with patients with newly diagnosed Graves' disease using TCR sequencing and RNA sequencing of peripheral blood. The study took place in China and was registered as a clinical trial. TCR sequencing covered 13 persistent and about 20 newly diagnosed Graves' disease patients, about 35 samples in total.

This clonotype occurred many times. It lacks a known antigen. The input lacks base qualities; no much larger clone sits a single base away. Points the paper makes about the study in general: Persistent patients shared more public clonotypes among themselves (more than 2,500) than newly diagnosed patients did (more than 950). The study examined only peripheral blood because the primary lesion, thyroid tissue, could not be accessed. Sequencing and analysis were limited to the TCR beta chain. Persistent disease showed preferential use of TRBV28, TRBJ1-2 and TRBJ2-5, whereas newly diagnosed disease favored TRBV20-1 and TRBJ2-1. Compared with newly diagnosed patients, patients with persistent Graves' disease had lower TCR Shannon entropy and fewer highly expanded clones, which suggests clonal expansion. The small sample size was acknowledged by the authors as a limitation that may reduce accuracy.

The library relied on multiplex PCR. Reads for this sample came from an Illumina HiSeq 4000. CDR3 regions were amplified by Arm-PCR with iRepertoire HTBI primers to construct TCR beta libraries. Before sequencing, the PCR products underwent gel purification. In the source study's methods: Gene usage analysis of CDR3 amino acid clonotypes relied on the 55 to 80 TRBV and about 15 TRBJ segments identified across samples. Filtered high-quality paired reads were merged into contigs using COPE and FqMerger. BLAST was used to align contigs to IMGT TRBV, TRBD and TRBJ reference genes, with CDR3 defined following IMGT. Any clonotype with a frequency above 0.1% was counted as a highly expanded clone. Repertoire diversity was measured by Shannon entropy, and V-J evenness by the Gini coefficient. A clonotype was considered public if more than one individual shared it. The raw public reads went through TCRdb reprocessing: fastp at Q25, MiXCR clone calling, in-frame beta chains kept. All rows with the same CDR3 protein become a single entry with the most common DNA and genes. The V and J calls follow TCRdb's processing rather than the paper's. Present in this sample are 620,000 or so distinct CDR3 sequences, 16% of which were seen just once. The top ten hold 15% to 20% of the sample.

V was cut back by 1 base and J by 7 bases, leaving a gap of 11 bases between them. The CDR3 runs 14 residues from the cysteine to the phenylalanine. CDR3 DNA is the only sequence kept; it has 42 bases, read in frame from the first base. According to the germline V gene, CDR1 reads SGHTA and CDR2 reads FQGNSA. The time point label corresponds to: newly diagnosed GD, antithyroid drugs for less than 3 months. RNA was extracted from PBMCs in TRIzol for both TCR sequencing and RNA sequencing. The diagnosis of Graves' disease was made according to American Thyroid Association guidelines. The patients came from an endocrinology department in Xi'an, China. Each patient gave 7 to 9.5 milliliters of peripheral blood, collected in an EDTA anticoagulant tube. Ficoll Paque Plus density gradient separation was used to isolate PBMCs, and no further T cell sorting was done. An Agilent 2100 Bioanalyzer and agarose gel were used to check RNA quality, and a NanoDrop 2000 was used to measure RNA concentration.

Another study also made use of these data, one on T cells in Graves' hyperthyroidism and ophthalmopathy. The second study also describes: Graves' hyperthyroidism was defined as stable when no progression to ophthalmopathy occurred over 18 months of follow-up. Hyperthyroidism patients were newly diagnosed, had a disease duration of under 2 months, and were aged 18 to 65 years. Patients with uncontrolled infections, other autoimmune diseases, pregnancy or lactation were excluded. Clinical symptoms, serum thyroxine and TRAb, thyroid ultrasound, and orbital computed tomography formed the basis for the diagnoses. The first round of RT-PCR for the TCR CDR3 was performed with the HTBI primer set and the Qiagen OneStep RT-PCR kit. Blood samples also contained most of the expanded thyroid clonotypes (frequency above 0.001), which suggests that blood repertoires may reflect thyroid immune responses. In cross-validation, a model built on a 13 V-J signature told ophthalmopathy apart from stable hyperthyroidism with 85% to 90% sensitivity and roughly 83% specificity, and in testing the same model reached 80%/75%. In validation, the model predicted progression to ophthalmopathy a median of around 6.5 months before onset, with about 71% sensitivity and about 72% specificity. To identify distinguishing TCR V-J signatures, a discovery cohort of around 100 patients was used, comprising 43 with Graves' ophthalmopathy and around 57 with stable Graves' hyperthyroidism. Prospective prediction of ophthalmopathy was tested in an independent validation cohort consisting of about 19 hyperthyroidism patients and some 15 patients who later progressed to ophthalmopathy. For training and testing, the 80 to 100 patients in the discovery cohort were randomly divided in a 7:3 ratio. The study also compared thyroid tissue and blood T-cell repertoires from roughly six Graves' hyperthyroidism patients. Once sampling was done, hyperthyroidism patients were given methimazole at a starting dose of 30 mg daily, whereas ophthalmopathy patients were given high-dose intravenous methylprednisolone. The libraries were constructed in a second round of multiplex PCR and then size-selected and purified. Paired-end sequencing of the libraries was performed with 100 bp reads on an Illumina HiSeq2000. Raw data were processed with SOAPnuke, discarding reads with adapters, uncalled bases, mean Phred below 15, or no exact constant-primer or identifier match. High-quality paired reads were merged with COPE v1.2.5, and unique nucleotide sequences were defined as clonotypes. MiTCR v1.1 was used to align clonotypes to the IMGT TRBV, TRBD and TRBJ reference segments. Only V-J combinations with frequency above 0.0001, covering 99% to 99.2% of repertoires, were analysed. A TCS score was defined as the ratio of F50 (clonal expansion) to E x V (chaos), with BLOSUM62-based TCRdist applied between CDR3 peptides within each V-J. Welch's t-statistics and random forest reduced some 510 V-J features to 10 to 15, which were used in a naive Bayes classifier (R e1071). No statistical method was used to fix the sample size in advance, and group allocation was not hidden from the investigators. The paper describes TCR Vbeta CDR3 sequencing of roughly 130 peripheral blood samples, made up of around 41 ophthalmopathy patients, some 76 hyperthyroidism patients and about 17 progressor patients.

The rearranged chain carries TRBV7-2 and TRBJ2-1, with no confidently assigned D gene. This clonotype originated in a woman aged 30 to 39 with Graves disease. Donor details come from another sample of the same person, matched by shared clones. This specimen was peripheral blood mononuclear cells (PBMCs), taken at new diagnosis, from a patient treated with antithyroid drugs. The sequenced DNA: TGTGCCAGCAGCTTAGGAGGTATCGGAAATGAGCAGTTCTTC. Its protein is CASSLGGIGNEQFF.